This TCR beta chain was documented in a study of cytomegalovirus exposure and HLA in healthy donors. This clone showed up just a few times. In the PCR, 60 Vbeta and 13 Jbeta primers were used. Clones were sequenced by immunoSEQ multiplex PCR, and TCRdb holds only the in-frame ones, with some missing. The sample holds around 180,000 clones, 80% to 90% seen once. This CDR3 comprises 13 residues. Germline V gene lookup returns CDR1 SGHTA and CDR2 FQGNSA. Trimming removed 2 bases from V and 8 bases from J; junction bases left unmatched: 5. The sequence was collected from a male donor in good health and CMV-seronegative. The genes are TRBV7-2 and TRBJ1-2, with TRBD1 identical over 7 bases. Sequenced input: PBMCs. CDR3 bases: TGTGCCAGCAGCTTAACAGGGGATCTAGGCTACACCTTC. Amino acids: CASSLTGDLGYTF.